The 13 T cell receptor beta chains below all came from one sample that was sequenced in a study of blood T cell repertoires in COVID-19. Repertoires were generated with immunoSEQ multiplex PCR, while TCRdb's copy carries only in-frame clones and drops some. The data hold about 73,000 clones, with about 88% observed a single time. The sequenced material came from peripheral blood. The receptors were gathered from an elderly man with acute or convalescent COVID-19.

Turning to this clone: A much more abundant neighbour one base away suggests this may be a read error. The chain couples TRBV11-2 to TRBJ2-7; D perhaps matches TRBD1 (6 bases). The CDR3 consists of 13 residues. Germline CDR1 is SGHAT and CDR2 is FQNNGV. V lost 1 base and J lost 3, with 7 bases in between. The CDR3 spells CASSLGGLYEQYF. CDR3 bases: TGTGCCAGCAGCTTAGGGGGGCTCTACGAGCAGTACTTC.

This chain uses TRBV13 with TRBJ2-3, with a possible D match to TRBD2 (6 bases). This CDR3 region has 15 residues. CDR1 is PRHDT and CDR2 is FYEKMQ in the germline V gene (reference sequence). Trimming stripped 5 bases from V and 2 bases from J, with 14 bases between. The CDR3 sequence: CASSLRGLHTDTQYF. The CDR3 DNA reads TGTGCCAGCAGCCTTCGGGGGTTACACACAGATACGCAGTATTTT.

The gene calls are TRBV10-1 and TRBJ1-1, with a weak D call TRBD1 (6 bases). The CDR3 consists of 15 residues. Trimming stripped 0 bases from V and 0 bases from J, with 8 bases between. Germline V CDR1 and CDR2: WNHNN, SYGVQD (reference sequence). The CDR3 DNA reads TGCGCCAGCAGTGAGTCAGGGGGTTTGAACACTGAAGCTTTCTTT. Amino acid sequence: CASSESGGLNTEAFF.

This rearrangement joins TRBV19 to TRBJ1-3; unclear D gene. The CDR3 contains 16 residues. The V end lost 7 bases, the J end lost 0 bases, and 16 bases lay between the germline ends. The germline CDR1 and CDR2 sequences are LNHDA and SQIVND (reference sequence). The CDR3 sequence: CASNHRPGDSGNTIYF. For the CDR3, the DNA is TGTGCCAGTAATCATCGGCCCGGGGACTCTGGAAACACCATATATTTT.

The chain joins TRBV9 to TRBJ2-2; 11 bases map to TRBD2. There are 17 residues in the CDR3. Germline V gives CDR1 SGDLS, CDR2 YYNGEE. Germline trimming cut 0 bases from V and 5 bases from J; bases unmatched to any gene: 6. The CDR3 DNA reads TGTGCCAGCAGCGTAGCTACTAGCGGGGGTAGGACCGGGGAGCTGTTTTTT. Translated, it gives CASSVATSGGRTGELFF.

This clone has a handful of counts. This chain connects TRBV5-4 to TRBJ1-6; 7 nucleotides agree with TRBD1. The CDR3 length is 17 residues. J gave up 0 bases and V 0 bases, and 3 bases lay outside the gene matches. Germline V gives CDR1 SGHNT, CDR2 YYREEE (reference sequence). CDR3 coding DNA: TGTGCCAGCAGCTTGGGAGGGGGCCACTCCTATAATTCACCCCTCCACTTT. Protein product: CASSLGGGHSYNSPLHF.

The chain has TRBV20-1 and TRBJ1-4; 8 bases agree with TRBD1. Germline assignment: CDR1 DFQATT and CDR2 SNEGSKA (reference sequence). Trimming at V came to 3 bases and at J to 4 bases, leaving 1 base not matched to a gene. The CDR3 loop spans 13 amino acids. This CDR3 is CSASTGGNEKLFF. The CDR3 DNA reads TGCAGTGCTAGTACAGGGGGTAATGAAAAACTGTTTTTT.

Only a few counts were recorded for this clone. DNA of the CDR3: TGTGCCAGCAGCTTAAACTCCCGAGGGGAGCAGTACTTC. It translates to CASSLNSRGEQYF. The chain recombines TRBV7-3 with TRBJ2-7; possible D gene TRBD2, 5 bases. V was pared by 1 base and J by 7 bases, with 11 bases between. This CDR3 is 13 amino acids long. CDR1 SGHTA and CDR2 FQGTGA come from the germline V gene.

The CDR3 DNA follows: TGTGCCTGGAGACGGGGGTACTATGGCTACACCTTC. This gives the protein CAWRRGYYGYTF. This chain uses TRBV30 with TRBJ1-2; D is perhaps TRBD1 (5 bases). Trimming cost V 3 bases and J 3 bases, with 8 bases left between them. The CDR3 consists of 12 residues. Germline assignment: CDR1 GTSNPN and CDR2 SVGIG (reference sequence). Supplemented by reference TRBV30 and TRBJ1-2, the full variable domain reads SQTIHQWPATLVQPVGSPLSLECTVEGTSNPNLYWYRQAAGRGLQLLFYSVGIGQISSEVPQNLSASRPQDRQFILSSKKLLLSDSGFYLCAWRRGYYGYTFGSGTRLTVV.

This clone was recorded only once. CDR3 sequence reads: CASRSRAGIDTEAFF. DNA of the CDR3: TGCGCCAGCAGATCGAGGGCGGGCATTGACACTGAAGCTTTCTTT. This chain joins TRBV10-2 and TRBJ1-1; no clear D gene. Trimming took 6 bases from V and 3 from J, leaving 17 bases between them. CDR1 is WSHSY and CDR2 is SAAADI in the germline V gene. This CDR3 region has 15 residues.

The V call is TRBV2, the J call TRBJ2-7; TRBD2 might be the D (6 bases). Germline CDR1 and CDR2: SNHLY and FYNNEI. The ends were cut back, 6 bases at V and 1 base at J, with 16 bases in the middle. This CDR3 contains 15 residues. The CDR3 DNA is TGTGCCAGCAGCGGACTATTAAGGGGATCCTACGAGCAGTACTTC. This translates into CASSGLLRGSYEQYF. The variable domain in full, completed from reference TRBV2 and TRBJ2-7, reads EPEVTQTPSHQVTQMGQEVILRCVPISNHLYFYWYRQILGQKVEFLVSFYNNEISEKSEIFDDQFSVERPDGSNFTLKIRSTKLEDSAMYFCASSGLLRGSYEQYFGPGTRLTVT.

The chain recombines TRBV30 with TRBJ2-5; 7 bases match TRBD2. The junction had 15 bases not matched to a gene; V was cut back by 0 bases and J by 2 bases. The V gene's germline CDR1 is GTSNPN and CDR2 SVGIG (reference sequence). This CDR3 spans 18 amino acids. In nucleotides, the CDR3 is TGTGCCTGGAGTGTCCAGGTAGCGGAACGGCGGGGGCAAGAGACCCAGTACTTC. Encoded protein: CAWSVQVAERRGQETQYF.

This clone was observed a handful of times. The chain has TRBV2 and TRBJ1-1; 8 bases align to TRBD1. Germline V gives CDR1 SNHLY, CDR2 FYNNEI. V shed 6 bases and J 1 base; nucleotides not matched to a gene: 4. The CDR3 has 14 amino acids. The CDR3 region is CASRPGTGNTEAFF. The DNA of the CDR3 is TGTGCCAGCAGACCCGGGACAGGGAACACTGAAGCTTTCTTT.